The T cell receptor beta chain described here comes from a study of T-cell memory formation after mild COVID-19. With 5 bases clipped from V and 1 base from J, the junction kept 3 bases outside the gene matches. This CDR3 contains 14 residues. In germline, CDR1 is SGHDT, CDR2 YYEEEE. TCRdb fed the 5' RACE reads into MiXCR, producing one record per CDR3 protein. The repertoire holds under 450,000 distinct CDR3 sequences, with approximately 14% as singletons. The clonotype was recovered from a man between 18 and 35 years old who had mild COVID-19 (a few samples of this study predate the infection). Cell type and time point are not known. The sequencing sample was made of PBMCs or a T cell subset sorted from them (not recorded which). J is TRBJ1-5 and V is TRBV5-6; 7 nucleotides align to TRBD1. The CDR3: CASRQGGSNQPQHF. The CDR3 DNA follows: TGTGCCAGCAGGCAGGGGGGGAGCAATCAGCCCCAGCATTTT.